A selection of T cell receptor beta chains follows, all from one sample in a study of T cells after yellow fever vaccination. Each CDR3 protein gets one entry after TCRdb re-called the 5' RACE reads with MiXCR. This sample has about 130,000 distinct CDR3 sequences, with more than 6.5% found just once. The sequencing used CD4+ T cells sorted from PBMCs, collected 10 to 11 days after the first yellow fever vaccination. Receptor source: a man younger than 30 who received the YFV17D yellow fever vaccine. Both conserved end residues are part of each CDR3. Each record gives: clone size, CDR3 length, V gene, J gene, D gene, CDR3 DNA, CDR3 protein. A D gene is named only where the DNA matches it firmly. Clone size is not always given. Where it is, it says once, few, many or a class for expanded clones.

abundance: many
len: 15
v_gene: TRBV7-2
j_gene: TRBJ2-1
d_gene: .
CDR3nt: TGTGCCAGCAGCCCTTTTAGTATTTTGGCGGGGATAGAGTTCTTC
CDR3aa: CASSPFSILAGIEFF

abundance: many
len: 15
v_gene: TRBV5-5
j_gene: TRBJ2-5
d_gene: .
CDR3nt: TGTGCCAGCAGCTTGGGGTTTGGGTGGAAAGAGACCCAGTACTTC
CDR3aa: CASSLGFGWKETQYF

abundance: .
len: 16
v_gene: TRBV15
j_gene: TRBJ2-1
d_gene: .
CDR3nt: TGTGCCACCAGCAGAGATATCCCCCCCAATTCCAATGAGCAGTTCTTC
CDR3aa: CATSRDIPPNSNEQFF

abundance: many
len: 14
v_gene: TRBV5-5
j_gene: TRBJ2-3
d_gene: TRBD1
CDR3nt: TGTGCCAGCAGCTGGGACAGGGGCCCAGATACGCAGTATTTT
CDR3aa: CASSWDRGPDTQYF

abundance: many
len: 13
v_gene: TRBV12-3/TRBV12-4
j_gene: TRBJ2-6
d_gene: .
CDR3nt: TGTGCCAGCACCCCCTCTGGGGCCAACGTCCTGACTTTC
CDR3aa: CASTPSGANVLTF

abundance: many
len: 16
v_gene: TRBV5-1
j_gene: TRBJ2-3
d_gene: .
CDR3nt: TGCGCCAGCAGCTCCGGGGGGACAGGCGGCACAGATACGCAGTATTTT
CDR3aa: CASSSGGTGGTDTQYF

abundance: many
len: 18
v_gene: TRBV11-2
j_gene: TRBJ2-1
d_gene: TRBD2
CDR3nt: TGTGCCAGCAGCTCGCCCATATCCGGGACTAGCGGGTACAATGAGCAGTTCTTC
CDR3aa: CASSSPISGTSGYNEQFF

abundance: few
len: 18
v_gene: TRBV11-2
j_gene: TRBJ2-2
d_gene: TRBD2
CDR3nt: TGTGCCAGCAGCCCCAGGGCCAGCGGGGGGGCGAACACCGGGGAGCTGTTTTTT
CDR3aa: CASSPRASGGANTGELFF

abundance: many
len: 13
v_gene: TRBV7-2
j_gene: TRBJ1-5
d_gene: .
CDR3nt: TGTGCCAGCAGCTGGAGGGGGGAAGGGCCCCAGCATTTT
CDR3aa: CASSWRGEGPQHF

abundance: once
len: 14
v_gene: TRBV12-3/TRBV12-4
j_gene: TRBJ2-5
d_gene: TRBD1
CDR3nt: TGTGCCAGCAGTCCACAGGGGACGGACGAGACCCAGTACTTC
CDR3aa: CASSPQGTDETQYF

abundance: many
len: 12
v_gene: TRBV7-9
j_gene: TRBJ1-1
d_gene: .
CDR3nt: TGTGCCAGCAGCTTACAGGCCACTGAAGCTTTCTTT
CDR3aa: CASSLQATEAFF

abundance: many
len: 15
v_gene: TRBV5-1
j_gene: TRBJ2-1
d_gene: TRBD1
CDR3nt: TGCGCCAGCAGCTTGTGGACAGGGGCAGGTAATGAGCAGTTCTTC
CDR3aa: CASSLWTGAGNEQFF

abundance: few
len: 14
v_gene: TRBV5-1
j_gene: TRBJ1-4
d_gene: .
CDR3nt: TGCGCCAGCAGCCCTGGGGGAAATAATGAAAAACTGTTTTTT
CDR3aa: CASSPGGNNEKLFF

abundance: many
len: 13
v_gene: TRBV29-1
j_gene: TRBJ2-5
d_gene: .
CDR3nt: TGCAGCGTTGATTCTCAGGTTGGCGAGACCCAGTACTTC
CDR3aa: CSVDSQVGETQYF

abundance: many
len: 16
v_gene: TRBV7-2
j_gene: TRBJ2-5
d_gene: .
CDR3nt: TGTGCCAGCAGCCCGATGATGTCGGGCTCCCAAGAGACCCAGTACTTC
CDR3aa: CASSPMMSGSQETQYF

abundance: many
len: 16
v_gene: TRBV3-1
j_gene: TRBJ2-6
d_gene: .
CDR3nt: TGTGCCAGCAGCCCGTTGGGGGGCTCTGGGGCCAACGTCCTGACTTTC
CDR3aa: CASSPLGGSGANVLTF

abundance: many
len: 16
v_gene: TRBV4-1
j_gene: TRBJ1-6
d_gene: .
CDR3nt: TGCGCCAGCAGCCAAGAAGGGGTCGGGGATAATTCACCCCTCCACTTT
CDR3aa: CASSQEGVGDNSPLHF

abundance: many
len: 10
v_gene: TRBV28
j_gene: TRBJ2-3
d_gene: .
CDR3nt: TGTGCCACCCAGGTGAATACGCAGTATTTT
CDR3aa: CATQVNTQYF

abundance: few
len: 15
v_gene: TRBV19
j_gene: TRBJ1-4
d_gene: .
CDR3nt: TGTGCCAGTGCCGACAGACCGAGAACTAATGAAAAACTGTTTTTT
CDR3aa: CASADRPRTNEKLFF

abundance: many
len: 14
v_gene: TRBV5-1
j_gene: TRBJ2-5
d_gene: .
CDR3nt: TGCGCCAGCAGCTTCGGGAGTAACCAAGAGACCCAGTACTTC
CDR3aa: CASSFGSNQETQYF

abundance: many
len: 18
v_gene: TRBV7-6
j_gene: TRBJ2-5
d_gene: .
CDR3nt: TGTGCCAGCAGCCGTAACGGGGTTGGAGGGGGGGCTAGAGAGACCCAGTACTTC
CDR3aa: CASSRNGVGGGARETQYF

abundance: many
len: 14
v_gene: TRBV7-2
j_gene: TRBJ2-3
d_gene: .
CDR3nt: TGTGCCAGCAGCTCTGGACCAGGGTTAGATACGCAGTATTTT
CDR3aa: CASSSGPGLDTQYF

abundance: few
len: 14
v_gene: TRBV7-2
j_gene: TRBJ1-5
d_gene: .
CDR3nt: TGTGCCAGCACTACCCAAATTGGCAATCAGCCCCAGCATTTT
CDR3aa: CASTTQIGNQPQHF

abundance: many
len: 14
v_gene: TRBV7-2
j_gene: TRBJ1-5
d_gene: .
CDR3nt: TGTGCCAGCAGCTTGGCGGGGGACATTCCGCCCCAGCATTTT
CDR3aa: CASSLAGDIPPQHF

abundance: few
len: 15
v_gene: TRBV20-1
j_gene: TRBJ2-5
d_gene: .
CDR3nt: TGCAGTGCTAACCCCCGCTCCCTTGTCGGGGAGACCCAGTACTTC
CDR3aa: CSANPRSLVGETQYF

abundance: many
len: 12
v_gene: TRBV6-6
j_gene: TRBJ1-5
d_gene: .
CDR3nt: TGTGCCAGCGGCGAACTTCGCCAGCCCCAGCATTTT
CDR3aa: CASGELRQPQHF

abundance: many
len: 14
v_gene: TRBV25-1
j_gene: TRBJ1-4
d_gene: TRBD1
CDR3nt: TGTGCCAGCAGTGACAGGGGGACTAATGAAAAACTGTTTTTT
CDR3aa: CASSDRGTNEKLFF

abundance: many
len: 17
v_gene: TRBV12-3/TRBV12-4
j_gene: TRBJ2-2
d_gene: TRBD1
CDR3nt: TGTGCCAGCAGTTTAGGGACAGGGGGCCGCCGGACCGGGGAGCTGTTTTTT
CDR3aa: CASSLGTGGRRTGELFF

abundance: many
len: 15
v_gene: TRBV12-3/TRBV12-4
j_gene: TRBJ2-1
d_gene: .
CDR3nt: TGTGCCAGCAGTTTAGCGTCAGGTTGGGTAAATGAGCAGTTCTTC
CDR3aa: CASSLASGWVNEQFF

abundance: many
len: 17
v_gene: TRBV20-1
j_gene: TRBJ2-3
d_gene: TRBD2
CDR3nt: TGCAGTGCTAGAGATCCGGGTAGCGGGGGGGCCGCGGATACGCAGTATTTT
CDR3aa: CSARDPGSGGAADTQYF

abundance: many
len: 13
v_gene: TRBV7-3
j_gene: TRBJ2-5
d_gene: .
CDR3nt: TGTGCCAGCAGCTTAATGGGCCAAGAGACCCAGTACTTC
CDR3aa: CASSLMGQETQYF

abundance: .
len: 15
v_gene: TRBV5-5
j_gene: TRBJ1-1
d_gene: .
CDR3nt: TGTGCCAGCAGCTTGGGCCCCACAGAGAACACTGAAGCTTTCTTT
CDR3aa: CASSLGPTENTEAFF

abundance: many
len: 17
v_gene: TRBV7-8
j_gene: TRBJ1-3
d_gene: .
CDR3nt: TGTGCCAGCAGCTTAGGCAACTACCGGGTTAAAGGAAACACCATATATTTT
CDR3aa: CASSLGNYRVKGNTIYF

abundance: many
len: 15
v_gene: TRBV7-2
j_gene: TRBJ2-7
d_gene: TRBD2
CDR3nt: TGTGCCAGCAGCCCCCTTGGGGGGGATAATTACGAGCAGTACTTC
CDR3aa: CASSPLGGDNYEQYF

abundance: many
len: 13
v_gene: TRBV10-3
j_gene: TRBJ2-5
d_gene: TRBD2
CDR3nt: TGTGCCATCAGTCGGGGGGACCAAGAGACCCAGTACTTC
CDR3aa: CAISRGDQETQYF

abundance: few
len: 13
v_gene: TRBV7-2
j_gene: TRBJ1-4
d_gene: .
CDR3nt: TGTGCCAGCAGCGTGACCGGGACGGAAAAACTGTTTTTT
CDR3aa: CASSVTGTEKLFF

abundance: many
len: 15
v_gene: TRBV4-3
j_gene: TRBJ1-2
d_gene: .
CDR3nt: TGCGCCAGCAGCCAAGACCCAGGGCGGGGTAGTGTCTACACCTTC
CDR3aa: CASSQDPGRGSVYTF

abundance: many
len: 16
v_gene: TRBV5-1
j_gene: TRBJ2-7
d_gene: .
CDR3nt: TGCGCCAGCAGCTTGGTGGGGGTGATGAGCTCCTACGAGCAGTACTTC
CDR3aa: CASSLVGVMSSYEQYF

abundance: .
len: 15
v_gene: TRBV30
j_gene: TRBJ2-7
d_gene: .
CDR3nt: TGTGCCTGGAGCCCGACTAATATTGGCGTCTACGAGCAGTACTTC
CDR3aa: CAWSPTNIGVYEQYF

abundance: few
len: 14
v_gene: TRBV2
j_gene: TRBJ2-3
d_gene: TRBD2
CDR3nt: TGTGCCAGCATCCTAGCGGGGGGCTCGGATACGCAGTATTTT
CDR3aa: CASILAGGSDTQYF

abundance: medium-sized
len: 15
v_gene: TRBV5-1
j_gene: TRBJ2-1
d_gene: TRBD2
CDR3nt: TGCGCCAGCAGCTTGGGACTAGCGGGGGACAATGAGCAGTTCTTC
CDR3aa: CASSLGLAGDNEQFF

abundance: many
len: 13
v_gene: TRBV7-3
j_gene: TRBJ1-1
d_gene: .
CDR3nt: TGTGCCAGCAGCTCAGCGCCAAACACTGAAGCTTTCTTT
CDR3aa: CASSSAPNTEAFF

abundance: many
len: 17
v_gene: TRBV5-1
j_gene: TRBJ2-5
d_gene: .
CDR3nt: TGCGCCAGCAGCTTTGGAAGAGGACTCCAACTCCAAGAGACCCAGTACTTC
CDR3aa: CASSFGRGLQLQETQYF

abundance: many
len: 15
v_gene: TRBV20-1
j_gene: TRBJ2-7
d_gene: .
CDR3nt: TGCAGTGCTAGTACTCCCTGGCATGATGGACCCGAGCAGTACTTC
CDR3aa: CSASTPWHDGPEQYF

abundance: many
len: 16
v_gene: TRBV20-1
j_gene: TRBJ1-5
d_gene: TRBD1
CDR3nt: TGCAGTGCTTCTGAATCCAGGGGGCTCCCCCATCAGCCCCAGCATTTT
CDR3aa: CSASESRGLPHQPQHF